A selection of T cell receptor beta chains follows, all from one sample in a study of shared clonotypes between healthy human individuals. Libraries were prepared by immunoSEQ multiplex PCR; TCRdb keeps only in-frame clonotypes and omits some of them. The top ten clones hold 12% of a sample with approximately 440,000 clones, 60% to 80% of them seen once. Sequencing was done on a sample of PBMCs. These receptors all stem from a woman between 40 and 55 years old in good health. Some clones in this sample may be carry-over from other donors' samples. Each CDR3 is given with its conserved first and last residue. The order of the fields is V gene, D gene, clone size, J gene, CDR3 DNA, CDR3 protein. A D gene is named only where the DNA matches it firmly. Expanded clones are given a class, and other clones once, few, many or no size at all.

V: TRBV4-1; D: TRBD1; size: few; J: TRBJ1-2; DNA: TGCGCCAGCAGCCAAATCAGGGGGAGCTATGGCTACACCTTC; CDR3: CASSQIRGSYGYTF
V: TRBV6-6; D: TRBD1; size: -; J: TRBJ2-7; DNA: TGTGCCAGTGCCCGGGACAGTAACTACGAGCAGTACTTC; CDR3: CASARDSNYEQYF
V: TRBV5-1; D: TRBD2; size: -; J: TRBJ2-1; DNA: TGCGCCAGCAGGACCGGGACTAGCGGGAGCGGTGAGCAGTTCTTC; CDR3: CASRTGTSGSGEQFF
V: TRBV11-2; D: -; size: many; J: TRBJ2-1; DNA: TGTGCCAGCAGCTTAGCGTCGGACTACAATGAGCAGTTCTTC; CDR3: CASSLASDYNEQFF
V: TRBV6-1; D: -; size: -; J: TRBJ1-5; DNA: TGTGCCAGCAGTGACTGGGGGAGTAGGAGCAATCAGCCCCAGCATTTT; CDR3: CASSDWGSRSNQPQHF
V: TRBV28; D: -; size: -; J: TRBJ1-2; DNA: TGTGCCAGCAGTTTGAGGGATTATGGCTACACCTTC; CDR3: CASSLRDYGYTF
V: TRBV19; D: TRBD1; size: -; J: TRBJ1-2; DNA: TGTGCCAGTAGTACCCAAGGGGGACAGGGGTACTTTAACTATGGCTACACCTTC; CDR3: CASSTQGGQGYFNYGYTF
V: TRBV27; D: TRBD1; size: -; J: TRBJ1-2; DNA: TGTGCCAGCAGGCAACAGGGGGCGCCTGGCTACACCTTC; CDR3: CASRQQGAPGYTF
V: TRBV5-6; D: TRBD1; size: -; J: TRBJ1-3; DNA: TGTGCCAGCAGCCCGACAGGGGGAACTGGAAACACCATATATTTT; CDR3: CASSPTGGTGNTIYF
V: TRBV28; D: -; size: -; J: TRBJ1-1; DNA: TGTGCCAGCAGTTTCCCGCCCGACACTGAAGCTTTCTTT; CDR3: CASSFPPDTEAFF
V: TRBV11-2; D: -; size: -; J: TRBJ1-5; DNA: TGTGCCAGCAGCTTAGAAGGGGTAGGTCAGCCCCAGCATTTT; CDR3: CASSLEGVGQPQHF
V: TRBV11-2; D: -; size: -; J: TRBJ1-4; DNA: TGTGCCAGCAGCCCACCGATGGGCAGGGGATCTGCGCATGAAAAACTGTTTTTT; CDR3: CASSPPMGRGSAHEKLFF
V: TRBV5-1; D: -; size: -; J: TRBJ2-7; DNA: TGCGCCAGCAGCCCCGGGATGTCTTACGAGCAGTACTTC; CDR3: CASSPGMSYEQYF
V: TRBV6-5; D: TRBD1; size: -; J: TRBJ2-7; DNA: TGTGCCAGCAGCAACCCGGGACAGGGGGCCCACGAGCAGTACTTC; CDR3: CASSNPGQGAHEQYF
V: TRBV29-1; D: -; size: -; J: TRBJ2-7; DNA: TGCAGCGTTGAGGTGGGAGACTCCTACGAGCAGTACTTC; CDR3: CSVEVGDSYEQYF
V: TRBV4-1; D: -; size: -; J: TRBJ2-7; DNA: TGCGCCAGCAGCCAGAATGACGGTGTCTACGAGCAGTACTTC; CDR3: CASSQNDGVYEQYF
V: TRBV6-5; D: TRBD2; size: few; J: TRBJ2-7; DNA: TGTGCCAGCAGTTACTCCCTTCTAGCGGGAGTTTACGAGCAGTACTTC; CDR3: CASSYSLLAGVYEQYF
V: TRBV2; D: -; size: -; J: TRBJ1-3; DNA: TGTGCCGGGGGAGAAGGAGGAAACACCATATATTTT; CDR3: CAGGEGGNTIYF
V: TRBV7-9; D: -; size: -; J: TRBJ1-4; DNA: TGTGCCAGCAGCTGGGTGTCAACTAATGAAAAACTGTTTTTT; CDR3: CASSWVSTNEKLFF
V: TRBV4-1; D: -; size: -; J: TRBJ1-5; DNA: TGCGCCAGCAGCCAAGAGCCCTATCAGCCCCAGCATTTT; CDR3: CASSQEPYQPQHF
V: TRBV4-2; D: TRBD1; size: -; J: TRBJ1-4; DNA: TGTGCCAGCAGCCAAGAAGGGCAGGGGGCGTATGAAAAACTGTTTTTT; CDR3: CASSQEGQGAYEKLFF
V: TRBV28; D: -; size: -; J: TRBJ1-1; DNA: TGTGCCAGCATTTTCACGTTGAACACTGAAGCTTTCTTT; CDR3: CASIFTLNTEAFF
V: TRBV4-3; D: -; size: many; J: TRBJ2-7; DNA: TGCGCCAGCAGAAGGGACCTCAATTCCGAGCAGTACTTC; CDR3: CASRRDLNSEQYF
V: TRBV7-7; D: TRBD2; size: few; J: TRBJ2-5; DNA: TGTGCTAGCAGTAGCGGGAGTGGGGAGACCCAGTACTTC; CDR3: CASSSGSGETQYF
V: TRBV25-1; D: -; size: -; J: TRBJ2-3; DNA: TGTGCCAGCAGTGAATGGGGGCTAAGCACAGATACGCAGTATTTT; CDR3: CASSEWGLSTDTQYF
V: TRBV5-4; D: TRBD2; size: -; J: TRBJ2-3; DNA: TGTGCCAGCAGCAGGACTAGCGGGAGGGACACAGATACGCAGTATTTT; CDR3: CASSRTSGRDTDTQYF
V: TRBV30; D: TRBD2; size: few; J: TRBJ2-1; DNA: TGTGCCTGGAGTTTGGGGACTAGCGTCAGCAATGAGCAGTTCTTC; CDR3: CAWSLGTSVSNEQFF
V: TRBV5-1; D: TRBD2; size: -; J: TRBJ2-7; DNA: TGCGCCAGCAGCTTGAGGCTAGCGGGAGCCGAGCAGTACTTC; CDR3: CASSLRLAGAEQYF
V: TRBV14; D: -; size: few; J: TRBJ2-7; DNA: TGTGCCAGCAGCCAAGAACAGGGCTACTACGAGCAGTACTTC; CDR3: CASSQEQGYYEQYF
V: TRBV30; D: -; size: -; J: TRBJ2-2; DNA: TGTGCCTGGAGTGGACCACGCACCGGGGAGCTGTTTTTT; CDR3: CAWSGPRTGELFF
V: TRBV11-2; D: -; size: once; J: TRBJ2-7; DNA: TGTGCCAGCAGCTTATCCGGGTATGGCGAGCAGTACTTC; CDR3: CASSLSGYGEQYF
V: TRBV7-9; D: -; size: -; J: TRBJ2-1; DNA: TGTGCCAGCAGCTTAGCGGACTATTCAAGCTCCTACAATGAGCAGTTCTTC; CDR3: CASSLADYSSSYNEQFF
V: TRBV16; D: -; size: few; J: TRBJ1-1; DNA: TGTGCCAGCAGCCCCTTTGTTACTGAAGCTTTCTTT; CDR3: CASSPFVTEAFF
V: TRBV28; D: TRBD2; size: -; J: TRBJ2-5; DNA: TGTGCCAGCAAGGGGAGGGGAGGACGAGAGACCCAGTACTTC; CDR3: CASKGRGGRETQYF
V: TRBV10-1; D: TRBD2; size: -; J: TRBJ2-1; DNA: TGCGCCAGCAGTGAGTCGACTAGCGGGGCCTACAATGAGCAGTTCTTC; CDR3: CASSESTSGAYNEQFF
V: TRBV18; D: TRBD2; size: -; J: TRBJ2-5; DNA: TGTGCCAGCTCACCACCGAGCGGGACGGGGGGTCAAGAGACCCAGTACTTC; CDR3: CASSPPSGTGGQETQYF
V: TRBV19; D: -; size: -; J: TRBJ1-5; DNA: TGTGCCAGTAGTATGCGACAGGAACCCCAGCATTTT; CDR3: CASSMRQEPQHF
V: TRBV7-8; D: -; size: -; J: TRBJ1-3; DNA: TGTGCCAGCAGCTTACGGGCGGTCGGGGGCCCCTCTGGAAACACCATATATTTT; CDR3: CASSLRAVGGPSGNTIYF
V: TRBV9; D: -; size: -; J: TRBJ2-1; DNA: TGTGCCAGCAGCGTAGACCCCACCGGGACTAATGAGCAGTTCTTC; CDR3: CASSVDPTGTNEQFF
V: TRBV7-2; D: TRBD2; size: -; J: TRBJ2-7; DNA: TGTGCCAGCAGCTTCGCGGGAGGGCCTGAAGAGCAGTACTTC; CDR3: CASSFAGGPEEQYF